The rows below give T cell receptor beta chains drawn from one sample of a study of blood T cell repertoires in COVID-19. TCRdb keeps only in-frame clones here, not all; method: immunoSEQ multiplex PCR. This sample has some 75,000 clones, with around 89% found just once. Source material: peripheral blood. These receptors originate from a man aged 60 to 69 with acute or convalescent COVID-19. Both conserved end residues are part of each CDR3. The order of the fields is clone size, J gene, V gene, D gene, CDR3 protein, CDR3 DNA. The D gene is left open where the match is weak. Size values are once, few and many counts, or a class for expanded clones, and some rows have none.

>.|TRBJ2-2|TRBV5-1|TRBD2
CASSLEAGGDGELFF
TGCGCCAGCAGCTTGGAAGCGGGAGGTGACGGGGAGCTGTTTTTT
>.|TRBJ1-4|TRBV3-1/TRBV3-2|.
CASSQDEMHPEKLFF
TGTGCCAGCAGCCAAGATGAGATGCACCCGGAAAAACTGTTTTTT
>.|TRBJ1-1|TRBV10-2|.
CASSENRAANTEAFF
TGCGCCAGCAGTGAGAACAGGGCGGCCAACACTGAAGCTTTCTTT
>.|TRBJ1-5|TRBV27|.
CASGNTVLSNQPQHF
TGTGCCAGCGGAAACACAGTGTTGAGCAATCAGCCCCAGCATTTT
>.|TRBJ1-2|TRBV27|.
CASSSSRTGYGYTF
TGTGCCAGCAGTTCTTCTAGGACGGGGTATGGCTACACCTTC
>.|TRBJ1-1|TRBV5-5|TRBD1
CASSWTGGSMNTEAFF
TGTGCCAGCAGCTGGACAGGGGGCTCAATGAACACTGAAGCTTTCTTT
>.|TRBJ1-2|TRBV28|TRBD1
CASSSPGTGLGYTF
TGTGCCAGCAGTTCACCAGGGACAGGGCTCGGCTACACCTTC
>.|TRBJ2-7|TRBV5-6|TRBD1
CASSRKDRGFYEQYF
TGTGCCAGCAGCCGAAAGGACAGGGGCTTCTACGAGCAGTACTTC
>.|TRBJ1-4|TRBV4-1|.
CASSQEGTGVRANEKLFF
TGCGCCAGCAGCCAAGAAGGGACGGGGGTACGAGCTAATGAAAAACTGTTTTTT
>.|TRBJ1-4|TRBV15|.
CATSRDLGQGEKLFF
TGTGCCACCAGCAGAGATCTGGGGCAAGGCGAAAAACTGTTTTTT
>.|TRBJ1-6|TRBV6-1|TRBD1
CASSEQGAGSYNSPLHF
TGTGCCAGCAGTGAACAGGGGGCTGGCTCCTATAATTCACCCCTCCACTTT
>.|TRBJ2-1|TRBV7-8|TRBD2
CASSSDASGGADEQFF
TGTGCCAGCAGCTCAGACGCAAGCGGGGGGGCAGATGAGCAGTTCTTC
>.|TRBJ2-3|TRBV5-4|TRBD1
CATSKPKQGSADTQYF
TGTGCCACCTCCAAGCCTAAACAGGGGAGCGCAGATACGCAGTATTTT
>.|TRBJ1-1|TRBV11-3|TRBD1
CASSLRTGGEAFF
TGTGCCAGCAGCCTCCGGACAGGGGGTGAAGCTTTCTTT
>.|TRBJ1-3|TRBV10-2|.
CASSEGDRISGNTIYF
TGCGCCAGCAGTGAAGGAGACAGGATCTCTGGAAACACCATATATTTT
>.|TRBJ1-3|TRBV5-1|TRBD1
CASSRRDSLSGNTIYF
TGCGCCAGCAGCCGGAGGGACAGTCTTTCTGGAAACACCATATATTTT
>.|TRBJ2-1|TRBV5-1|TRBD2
CASSLDVAGGQDEQFF
TGCGCCAGCAGCTTAGATGTAGCGGGAGGCCAGGATGAGCAGTTCTTC
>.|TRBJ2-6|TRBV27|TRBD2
CASSFVAGSSGANVLTF
TGTGCCAGCAGTTTTGTAGCGGGATCCTCTGGGGCCAACGTCCTGACTTTC
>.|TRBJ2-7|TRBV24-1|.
CATSDGGSVEQYF
TGTGCCACCAGTGATGGGGGCTCGGTCGAGCAGTACTTC
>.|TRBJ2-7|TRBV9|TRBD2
CASSVDGASGSSYEQYF
TGTGCCAGCAGCGTAGATGGGGCTAGCGGGAGCTCCTACGAGCAGTACTTC
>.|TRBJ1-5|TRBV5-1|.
CASSFPQVDNQPQHF
TGCGCCAGCAGCTTCCCGCAGGTCGACAATCAGCCCCAGCATTTT
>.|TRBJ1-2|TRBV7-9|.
CASSEGQPVGRGYGYTF
TGTGCCAGCAGCGAAGGACAGCCCGTTGGTAGGGGCTATGGCTACACCTTC
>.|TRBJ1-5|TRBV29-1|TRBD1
CSVGGQDQPQHF
TGCAGCGTTGGTGGACAGGATCAGCCCCAGCATTTT
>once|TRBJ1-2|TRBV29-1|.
CSVEGRSDRSQDYGYTF
TGCAGCGTTGAAGGGCGGTCCGACAGGTCCCAGGACTATGGCTACACCTTC
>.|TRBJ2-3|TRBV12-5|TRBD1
CASGLYPPNRGQTDTQYF
TGTGCTAGTGGTTTATACCCACCCAACAGGGGGCAAACAGATACGCAGTATTTT
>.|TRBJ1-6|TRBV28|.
CASSSPQEGVPPLHF
TGTGCCAGCAGTTCCCCACAAGAGGGGGTCCCACCCCTCCACTTT
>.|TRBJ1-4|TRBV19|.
CASTRQINEKLFF
TGTGCCAGTACCCGACAGATTAATGAAAAACTGTTTTTT
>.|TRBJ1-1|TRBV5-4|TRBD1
CASSTGQGEATEAFF
TGTGCCAGCAGCACGGGACAGGGGGAGGCCACTGAAGCTTTCTTT
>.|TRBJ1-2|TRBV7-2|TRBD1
CASSLAVTGTDGYTF
TGTGCCAGCAGCTTAGCCGTGACAGGGACGGATGGCTACACCTTC
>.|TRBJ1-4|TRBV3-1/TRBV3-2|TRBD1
CASSPDGTGVEKLFF
TGTGCCAGCAGCCCGGATGGGACAGGGGTTGAAAAACTGTTTTTT
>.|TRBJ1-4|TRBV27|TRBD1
CASSPRTGSMGEKLFF
TGTGCCAGTAGCCCCCGGACAGGGTCGATGGGGGAAAAACTGTTTTTT
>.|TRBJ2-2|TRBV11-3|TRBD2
CASSLGPGGTTGELFF
TGTGCCAGCAGCTTAGGTCCGGGGGGGACCACCGGGGAGCTGTTTTTT
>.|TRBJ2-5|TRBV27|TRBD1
CASRRDRGQEAQYF
TGTGCCAGCCGCCGGGACAGGGGGCAAGAGGCCCAGTACTTC
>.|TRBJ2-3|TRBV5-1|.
CASSLESRVTDTQYF
TGCGCCAGCAGCTTGGAGAGCAGGGTGACAGATACGCAGTATTTT
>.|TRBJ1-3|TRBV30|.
CAWSVIPGHSGNTIYF
TGTGCCTGGAGTGTGATCCCGGGACACTCTGGAAACACCATATATTTT
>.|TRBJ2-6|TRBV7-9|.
CASSDAEEPSRRANVLTF
TGTGCCAGCAGCGATGCAGAGGAACCCTCTAGGAGGGCCAACGTCCTGACTTTC
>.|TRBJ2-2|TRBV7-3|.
CASSERKPNTGELFF
TGTGCCAGCAGCGAGCGAAAGCCTAACACCGGGGAGCTGTTTTTT
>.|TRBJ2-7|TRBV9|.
CASSVELDSYEQYF
TGTGCCAGCAGCGTAGAACTAGACTCCTACGAGCAGTACTTC